The sequence of this T cell receptor beta chain was determined in a study of OX40 agonist ivuxolimab in advanced cancers. With regard to the full study: Ivuxolimab, which targeted the costimulatory receptor OX40 (CD134), was an agonistic, fully human IgG2 monoclonal antibody. Prior anti-PD-1, anti-PD-L1 or anti-CTLA-4 therapy was permitted, and 40% of dose-escalation patients had received checkpoint inhibitors. The paper reports the monotherapy dose-escalation portion (N of about 50 patients) of the phase I ivuxolimab trial. Intravenous ivuxolimab was administered to patients every 2 weeks at six dose levels: 0.01, 0.1, 0.3, 1.5, 3 and 10 mg/kg. Of the approximately 50 dose-escalation patients, hepatocellular carcinoma was present in approximately 20, melanoma in approximately 15, renal cell carcinoma in 9 and head and neck cancer in 9. A male proportion of around 80% and a mean age of around 60 years, ranging from 23 to 79, were recorded for the dose-escalation cohort. Partial responses occurred in three dose-escalation patients: two with cutaneous melanoma and one with hepatocellular carcinoma. The point of sequencing TCRbeta in the periphery was to test whether ivuxolimab changed TCR sequence diversity and drove clonal T-cell expansion.

Remarks on this clone: Its antigen remains unidentified. Base qualities are not recorded, but no much larger clone differs from it by a single base. The same CDR3 can be traced to other DNA sequences in this sample.

Patients with autoimmune disease history or receiving systemic immunosuppression were excluded from the trial. Peripheral blood for TCR sequencing was collected from all dose cohorts at baseline, on cycle 4 day 1, and on cycle 7 day 1. The samples were drawn from a first-in-human, open-label, multicenter phase I dose-escalation trial of ivuxolimab. Adults with locally advanced or metastatic head and neck squamous cell, hepatocellular, melanoma or renal cell carcinoma were enrolled in the trial. Before TCR sequencing, CD4+ T cells and CD8+ T cells were sorted from peripheral blood as separate populations. What the work shows at the level of the full study, not this receptor alone: Antigen specificity was not determined for the clonally expanded peripheral T cells. On average, CD8+ T cells showed more expanded clones than CD4+ T cells after ivuxolimab. Low levels of normalized T-cell clonal expansion were also seen in some patients who did not respond. At doses of 0.1 to 3.0 mg/kg, clonal expansion of both CD4+ and CD8+ T cells in blood was seen between baseline and week 6. In the 0.1-3.0 mg/kg groups, partial responders were among the patients with the lowest normalized peripheral clonal expansion, particularly in CD8+ T cells.

To sequence the TCRbeta CDR3 region, genomic DNA was isolated from the sorted cells. TCRbeta CDR3 regions were sequenced using the immunoSEQ Assay. Entries here come from immuneACCESS through TCRdb and include only in-frame sequences with V and J called. Some clones fail to appear in such tables; in the studies checked, an unresolved V gene covers under half of the shortfall, and the cause of the remainder is unknown. For this sample there are about 17,000 clones; roughly 84% appear just once. The ten top clones hold about 25% of the sample. V is clipped by 7 bases and J by 1 base, and the sequence between their germline boundaries is 7 bases long. CDR1 and CDR2 are read off the germline V gene (reference sequence) as LNHDA and SQIVND. From cysteine to phenylalanine, the CDR3 is 12 amino acids long. Only CDR3 DNA is held: 36 bases, read in frame from base 1.

This receptor was taken from an adult with an advanced solid tumor such as melanoma, head and neck, liver or kidney cancer. Sample: CD4+ or CD8+ T cells sorted from blood, taken in a trial of the OX40 agonist ivuxolimab. The sequence links TRBV19 to TRBJ1-1; TRBD1 is a possible D gene, resting on 6 matching bases. The DNA sequence reads TGTGCCAGTAAGACAGGGAACACTGAAGCTTTCTTT. The resulting protein is CASKTGNTEAFF.